This T cell receptor beta chain was observed in a study of blood T cell repertoires in COVID-19. CDR3 length: 15 residues. Germline CDR1 and CDR2: KGHSH and LQKENI. V was trimmed by 4 bases and J by 5 bases, leaving 17 bases between them. Some clones are missing from TCRdb's copy, which holds only in-frame ones; the method was immunoSEQ multiplex PCR. Altogether 51,000 or so clones are present, around 82% being singletons, with the ten largest covering about 27%. The chain carries TRBV18 and TRBJ2-5; tentative D call: TRBD2 (6 bases). This sequence originates from a woman aged 80 or over with COVID-19, enrolled during active disease. Sequenced input: peripheral blood. In nucleotides, the CDR3 is TGTGCCAGCTCACTAACGGGCCTAGCGACGGAGACCCAGTACTTC. This sequence encodes CASSLTGLATETQYF.